This paragraph covers one TCR beta chain sequence. Its target is unknown. Other DNA sequences within the sample encode an identical CDR3. Only in-frame clones appear in the TCRdb table, and some are missing; sequencing was by immunoSEQ multiplex PCR. Counted here are around 93,000 clones, roughly 85% occurring once; the ten biggest clones make up 20%. The data were taken from a study of cytomegalovirus exposure and HLA in healthy donors. Study-wide findings and caveats: More than 150 TCR beta chains were listed as cytomegalovirus-associated.

The CDR3 sequence is 13 residues long. CDR1 LNHDA and CDR2 SQIVND come from the germline V gene (reference sequence). The V segment lost 5 bases and the J segment 3 bases; nucleotides outside the gene matches: 3. V and J are TRBV19 and TRBJ2-7; 8 nucleotides agree with TRBD1. The sample was PBMCs. This receptor was taken from a man in his late teens or twenties in good health and CMV-seropositive. The DNA for the CDR3 is TGTGCCAGTAGTCCCGGGACAGGCTACGAGCAGTACTTC. Translated: CASSPGTGYEQYF.